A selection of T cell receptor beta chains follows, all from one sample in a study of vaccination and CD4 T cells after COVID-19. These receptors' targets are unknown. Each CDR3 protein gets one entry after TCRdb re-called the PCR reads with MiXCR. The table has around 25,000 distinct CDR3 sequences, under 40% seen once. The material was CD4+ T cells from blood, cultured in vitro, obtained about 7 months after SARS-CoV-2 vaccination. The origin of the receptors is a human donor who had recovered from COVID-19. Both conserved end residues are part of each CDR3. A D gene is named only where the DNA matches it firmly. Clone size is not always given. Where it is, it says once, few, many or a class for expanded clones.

CDR3nt: TGTGCCAGCAGGCAACTCAATTTAAGGACAGGGGGCAGGGGTAATTCACCCCTCCACTTT
CDR3aa: CASRQLNLRTGGRGNSPLHF
d_gene: TRBD1
v_gene: TRBV27
abundance: -
j_gene: TRBJ1-6
len: 20

CDR3nt: TGCGCCAGCAGCCTCGGACTAGCGGTAAGCTCCTACAATGGGCAGTTCTTC
CDR3aa: CASSLGLAVSSYNGQFF
d_gene: TRBD2
v_gene: TRBV4-3
abundance: once
j_gene: TRBJ2-1
len: 17

CDR3nt: TGTGCCAGCAGTGAAAAGGACAGGGGCAATCAGCCCCAGCATTTT
CDR3aa: CASSEKDRGNQPQHF
d_gene: TRBD1
v_gene: TRBV6-4
abundance: -
j_gene: TRBJ1-5
len: 15

CDR3nt: TGTGCCAGCACGTTTTATCGTTCACCCCTCCACTTT
CDR3aa: CASTFYRSPLHF
d_gene: -
v_gene: TRBV28
abundance: few
j_gene: TRBJ1-6
len: 12

CDR3nt: TGTGCCAGCAGCCCACAGGGTAAAGATACGCAGTATTTT
CDR3aa: CASSPQGKDTQYF
d_gene: -
v_gene: TRBV7-9
abundance: few
j_gene: TRBJ2-3
len: 13

CDR3nt: TGTGCCAGCAGTCCCGGGACAGGGTCTCACGAGCAGTACTTC
CDR3aa: CASSPGTGSHEQYF
d_gene: -
v_gene: TRBV21-1
abundance: few
j_gene: TRBJ2-7
len: 14

CDR3nt: TGTGCCAGCAGCTTACTAGCGGGGGAAGAGACCCAGTACTTC
CDR3aa: CASSLLAGEETQYF
d_gene: TRBD2
v_gene: TRBV7-9
abundance: few
j_gene: TRBJ2-5
len: 14

CDR3nt: TGTGCCAGCAGCTTAGGGGGGGCGCAATCCGGACCCCTCCACTTT
CDR3aa: CASSLGGAQSGPLHF
d_gene: -
v_gene: TRBV7-2
abundance: -
j_gene: TRBJ1-6
len: 15

CDR3nt: TGTGCCAGCAGCGTTAACGGGCTAATCTATGGCTACACCTTC
CDR3aa: CASSVNGLIYGYTF
d_gene: -
v_gene: TRBV7-9
abundance: -
j_gene: TRBJ1-2
len: 14

CDR3nt: TGCGCCAGCAGCCAGGGAACGGTTGGGGGCGCGGGGACTGAAGCTTTCTTT
CDR3aa: CASSQGTVGGAGTEAFF
d_gene: -
v_gene: TRBV4-1
abundance: -
j_gene: TRBJ1-1
len: 17

CDR3nt: TGTGCCAGCAGTCGGGGGGGGTCTGATTCACCCCTCCACTTT
CDR3aa: CASSRGGSDSPLHF
d_gene: -
v_gene: TRBV6-1
abundance: few
j_gene: TRBJ1-6
len: 14

CDR3nt: TGTGCCAGCAGTTCCCTCGGATCGGGGCGCTACGAGCAGTACTTC
CDR3aa: CASSSLGSGRYEQYF
d_gene: -
v_gene: TRBV27
abundance: -
j_gene: TRBJ2-7
len: 15

CDR3nt: TGTGCCAGCAGCTTAAGGTCTAGCGGGAGCTCTACTGAGCAGTTCTTC
CDR3aa: CASSLRSSGSSTEQFF
d_gene: TRBD2
v_gene: TRBV7-3
abundance: -
j_gene: TRBJ2-1
len: 16

CDR3nt: TGTGCCAGCAGCCCACTTGCGGGAGGTTCCACAGATACGCAGTATTTT
CDR3aa: CASSPLAGGSTDTQYF
d_gene: TRBD2
v_gene: TRBV7-9
abundance: -
j_gene: TRBJ2-3
len: 16

CDR3nt: TGTGCCAGCATGATGGCCGATACGCAGTATTTT
CDR3aa: CASMMADTQYF
d_gene: -
v_gene: TRBV7-9
abundance: -
j_gene: TRBJ2-3
len: 11

CDR3nt: TGTGCCAGCACGACTCCGCAGGGGGCCGAGCCCTATGGCTACACCTTC
CDR3aa: CASTTPQGAEPYGYTF
d_gene: TRBD1
v_gene: TRBV6-2/TRBV6-3
abundance: -
j_gene: TRBJ1-2
len: 16

CDR3nt: TGTGCCAGCAGTTTAGGGGGGACAGGATTTGGGCAGTTCTTC
CDR3aa: CASSLGGTGFGQFF
d_gene: TRBD1
v_gene: TRBV27
abundance: -
j_gene: TRBJ2-1
len: 14

CDR3nt: TGTGCCAGTAGTATTGATGCGGGGGCAGGGGGCAGGCACTTC
CDR3aa: CASSIDAGAGGRHF
d_gene: -
v_gene: TRBV19
abundance: -
j_gene: TRBJ2-7
len: 14

CDR3nt: TGTGCCAGCAGATTTAGCGGGAGTGTGTCCTACAATGAGCAGTTCTTC
CDR3aa: CASRFSGSVSYNEQFF
d_gene: TRBD2
v_gene: TRBV28
abundance: -
j_gene: TRBJ2-1
len: 16

CDR3nt: TGTGCCAGCAGCCCTGGGGGACTAGCGGGAGTGGGGACCCAGTACTTC
CDR3aa: CASSPGGLAGVGTQYF
d_gene: TRBD2
v_gene: TRBV7-3
abundance: -
j_gene: TRBJ2-5
len: 16

CDR3nt: TGTGCCATCGGTGGGGAAAGGCACACTGAAGCTTTCTTT
CDR3aa: CAIGGERHTEAFF
d_gene: -
v_gene: TRBV25-1
abundance: -
j_gene: TRBJ1-1
len: 13

CDR3nt: TGCAGTGCTAGTCTTCGGACTAGCGGGAGCGGGACCCAGTACTTC
CDR3aa: CSASLRTSGSGTQYF
d_gene: TRBD2
v_gene: TRBV20-1
abundance: few
j_gene: TRBJ2-5
len: 15

CDR3nt: TGCAGTGCTCCGGGACAACTAGCGGGAATAGCTTACAATGAGCAGTTCTTC
CDR3aa: CSAPGQLAGIAYNEQFF
d_gene: TRBD2
v_gene: TRBV20-1
abundance: -
j_gene: TRBJ2-1
len: 17

CDR3nt: TGCAGTGCTAGACAGAACAATGAGCAGTTCTTC
CDR3aa: CSARQNNEQFF
d_gene: -
v_gene: TRBV20-1
abundance: few
j_gene: TRBJ2-1
len: 11

CDR3nt: TGTGCCAGCAGCTGGGACAGTGAGTCCAGTCAGCCCCAGCATTTT
CDR3aa: CASSWDSESSQPQHF
d_gene: TRBD1
v_gene: TRBV7-2
abundance: few
j_gene: TRBJ1-5
len: 15

CDR3nt: TGTGCCAGCAGTTACTCTAGCAATCAGCCCCAGCATTTT
CDR3aa: CASSYSSNQPQHF
d_gene: -
v_gene: TRBV6-5
abundance: -
j_gene: TRBJ1-5
len: 13

CDR3nt: TGTGCCAGCAGCTTCACCCAGGGTGGCTACACCTTC
CDR3aa: CASSFTQGGYTF
d_gene: -
v_gene: TRBV5-4
abundance: once
j_gene: TRBJ1-2
len: 12

CDR3nt: TGTGCCAGCAGGTACCGACTTGACACAGATACGCAGTATTTT
CDR3aa: CASRYRLDTDTQYF
d_gene: -
v_gene: TRBV28
abundance: -
j_gene: TRBJ2-3
len: 14

CDR3nt: TGCAGTGCTTCACTAGGTTACTTCACAGATACGCAGTATTTT
CDR3aa: CSASLGYFTDTQYF
d_gene: -
v_gene: TRBV20-1
abundance: -
j_gene: TRBJ2-3
len: 14

CDR3nt: TGTGCCAGCAGCGGTGACAGGGGATATTCACCCCTCCACTTT
CDR3aa: CASSGDRGYSPLHF
d_gene: TRBD1
v_gene: TRBV5-4
abundance: once
j_gene: TRBJ1-6
len: 14

CDR3nt: TGTGCCAGCAGACCTCAGGGTCTAGCCGGGGAGCTGTTTTTT
CDR3aa: CASRPQGLAGELFF
d_gene: -
v_gene: TRBV6-5
abundance: -
j_gene: TRBJ2-2
len: 14

CDR3nt: TGTGCCAGCAGCCCTATGGCGGAAGAGACCCAGTACTTC
CDR3aa: CASSPMAEETQYF
d_gene: -
v_gene: TRBV7-2
abundance: medium-sized
j_gene: TRBJ2-5
len: 13

CDR3nt: TGTGCCACCAGCAGAGATAGGAACACTGAAGCTTTCTTT
CDR3aa: CATSRDRNTEAFF
d_gene: -
v_gene: TRBV15
abundance: -
j_gene: TRBJ1-1
len: 13

CDR3nt: TGTGCCAGCACGGTCTTGTTCTCCTACGAGCAGTACTTC
CDR3aa: CASTVLFSYEQYF
d_gene: -
v_gene: TRBV6-1
abundance: once
j_gene: TRBJ2-7
len: 13

CDR3nt: TGTGCCAGCAGTTCACGGGCGGGAGCCGAGACCCAGTACTTC
CDR3aa: CASSSRAGAETQYF
d_gene: TRBD2
v_gene: TRBV7-2
abundance: -
j_gene: TRBJ2-5
len: 14

CDR3nt: TGTGCCAGCAGCCAAGGACAGGTTCAGCAAGAGACCCAGTACTTC
CDR3aa: CASSQGQVQQETQYF
d_gene: TRBD1
v_gene: TRBV28
abundance: -
j_gene: TRBJ2-5
len: 15

CDR3nt: TGCGCCAGCAGCCAACGGTCCCAGTCTTATGGCTACACCTTC
CDR3aa: CASSQRSQSYGYTF
d_gene: -
v_gene: TRBV4-1
abundance: once
j_gene: TRBJ1-2
len: 14

CDR3nt: TGTGCCAGCAGCTTAGGGGTTGACACTGAAGCTTTCTTT
CDR3aa: CASSLGVDTEAFF
d_gene: -
v_gene: TRBV7-8
abundance: few
j_gene: TRBJ1-1
len: 13

CDR3nt: TGTGCCAGCAGCTTACTAGCGGGACCGGAGACCCAGTACTTC
CDR3aa: CASSLLAGPETQYF
d_gene: TRBD2
v_gene: TRBV7-2
abundance: few
j_gene: TRBJ2-5
len: 14

CDR3nt: TGTGCCAGCAGCCGCGGGACAGGGGCGAACCAAGGCTATGGCTACACCTTC
CDR3aa: CASSRGTGANQGYGYTF
d_gene: TRBD1
v_gene: TRBV7-9
abundance: -
j_gene: TRBJ1-2
len: 17

CDR3nt: TGTGCCAGCAGCAAAGACAGGGTCGGGAACACTGAAGCTTTCTTT
CDR3aa: CASSKDRVGNTEAFF
d_gene: TRBD1
v_gene: TRBV28
abundance: -
j_gene: TRBJ1-1
len: 15

CDR3nt: TGTGCCAGCAGTTACTCGACACTGAGAGTGTCCACAGATACGCAGTATTTT
CDR3aa: CASSYSTLRVSTDTQYF
d_gene: -
v_gene: TRBV6-5
abundance: -
j_gene: TRBJ2-3
len: 17

CDR3nt: TGTGCCAGCTCGAGAACCGGGACAGCTAATCAGCCCCAGCATTTT
CDR3aa: CASSRTGTANQPQHF
d_gene: TRBD1
v_gene: TRBV6-1
abundance: -
j_gene: TRBJ1-5
len: 15

CDR3nt: TGCAGTGTAGGGCAGGGGGCGATTAGCAATCAGCCCCAGCATTTT
CDR3aa: CSVGQGAISNQPQHF
d_gene: TRBD1
v_gene: TRBV20-1
abundance: many
j_gene: TRBJ1-5
len: 15

CDR3nt: TGTGCCAGCAGCCCAGGGTATTCGGGCTATGGCTACACCTTC
CDR3aa: CASSPGYSGYGYTF
d_gene: -
v_gene: TRBV14
abundance: few
j_gene: TRBJ1-2
len: 14

CDR3nt: TGTGCCAGCAGTTACCTGGGGGGGACCCAGTACTTC
CDR3aa: CASSYLGGTQYF
d_gene: -
v_gene: TRBV6-2/TRBV6-3
abundance: -
j_gene: TRBJ2-5
len: 12

CDR3nt: TGCAGTGCTAGAGAGACAGGGCCCAGCTATGGCTACACCTTC
CDR3aa: CSARETGPSYGYTF
d_gene: TRBD1
v_gene: TRBV20-1
abundance: few
j_gene: TRBJ1-2
len: 14

CDR3nt: TGTGCCAGCAGCCGTCAAAGCGGGTTAGGAGAGACCCAGTACTTC
CDR3aa: CASSRQSGLGETQYF
d_gene: -
v_gene: TRBV7-3
abundance: medium-sized
j_gene: TRBJ2-5
len: 15

CDR3nt: TGTGCCAGCAAGGACAGGGGAAAAGTTGCCACCGGGGAGCTGTTTTTT
CDR3aa: CASKDRGKVATGELFF
d_gene: TRBD1
v_gene: TRBV28
abundance: -
j_gene: TRBJ2-2
len: 16

CDR3nt: TGCAGCGTTGAGGTGAAGAACACTGAAGCTTTCTTT
CDR3aa: CSVEVKNTEAFF
d_gene: -
v_gene: TRBV29-1
abundance: -
j_gene: TRBJ1-1
len: 12

CDR3nt: TGTGCCAGCAGTACGAGGGGGGAAGGACTTCAGTACTTC
CDR3aa: CASSTRGEGLQYF
d_gene: -
v_gene: TRBV27
abundance: few
j_gene: TRBJ2-4
len: 13

CDR3nt: TGCAGTGCTAGAGATGGTACGGGGGCGATTAACTATGGCTACACCTTC
CDR3aa: CSARDGTGAINYGYTF
d_gene: -
v_gene: TRBV20-1
abundance: medium-sized
j_gene: TRBJ1-2
len: 16

CDR3nt: TGTGCCAGCAACCAACAGCCCAGCATCTCTGGGGCCAACGTCCTGACTTTC
CDR3aa: CASNQQPSISGANVLTF
d_gene: -
v_gene: TRBV28
abundance: medium-sized
j_gene: TRBJ2-6
len: 17